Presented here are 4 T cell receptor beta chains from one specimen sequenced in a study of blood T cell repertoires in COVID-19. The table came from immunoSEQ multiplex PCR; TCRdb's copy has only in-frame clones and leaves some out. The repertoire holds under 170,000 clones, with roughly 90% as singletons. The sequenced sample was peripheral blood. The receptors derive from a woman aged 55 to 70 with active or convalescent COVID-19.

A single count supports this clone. Here the CDR3 DNA reads TGTGCCATCAATAGTGGGGCAAACACTGAAGCTTTCTTT. Translated, it gives CAINSGANTEAFF. The rearrangement joins TRBV10-3 to TRBJ1-1; maybe TRBD1 (5 bases). V was shortened by 7 bases and J by 2 bases, with 11 bases between the two germline ends. The germline V gene has CDR1 ENHRY and CDR2 SYGVKD. The CDR3 runs 13 residues.

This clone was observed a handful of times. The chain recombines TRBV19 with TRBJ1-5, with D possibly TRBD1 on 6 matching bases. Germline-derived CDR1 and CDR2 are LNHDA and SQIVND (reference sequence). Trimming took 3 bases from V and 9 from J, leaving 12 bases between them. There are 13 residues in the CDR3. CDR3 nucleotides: TGTGCCAGTAGTATTCTAGGGGGGGGGCCCCAGCATTTT. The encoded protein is CASSILGGGPQHF.

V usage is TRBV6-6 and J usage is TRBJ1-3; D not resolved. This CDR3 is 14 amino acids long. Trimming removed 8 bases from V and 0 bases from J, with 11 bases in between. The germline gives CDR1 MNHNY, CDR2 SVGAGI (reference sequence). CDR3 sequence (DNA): TGTGCCAGCCTTTACGGTTTCTCTGGAAACACCATATATTTT. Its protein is CASLYGFSGNTIYF.

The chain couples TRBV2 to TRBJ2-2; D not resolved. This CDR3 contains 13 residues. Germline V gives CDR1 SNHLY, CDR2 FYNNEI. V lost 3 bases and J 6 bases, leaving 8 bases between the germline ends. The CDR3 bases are TGTGCCAGCAGTGATCGAGCGTCCGGGGAGCTGTTTTTT. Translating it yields CASSDRASGELFF.